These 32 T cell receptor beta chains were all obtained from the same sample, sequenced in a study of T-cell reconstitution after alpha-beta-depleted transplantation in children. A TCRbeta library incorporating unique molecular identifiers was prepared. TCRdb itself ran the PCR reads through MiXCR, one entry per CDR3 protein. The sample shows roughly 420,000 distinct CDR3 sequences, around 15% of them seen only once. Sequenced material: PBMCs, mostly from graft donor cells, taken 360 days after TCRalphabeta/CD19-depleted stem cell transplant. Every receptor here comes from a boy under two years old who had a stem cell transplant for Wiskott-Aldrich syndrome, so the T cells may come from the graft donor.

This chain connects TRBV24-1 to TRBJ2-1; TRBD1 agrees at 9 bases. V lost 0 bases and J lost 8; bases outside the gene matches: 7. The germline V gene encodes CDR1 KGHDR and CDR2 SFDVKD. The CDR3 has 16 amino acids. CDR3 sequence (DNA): TGTGCCACCAGTGATTTGAGACAGGGGGTATTTTATGAGCAGTTCTTC. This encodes CATSDLRQGVFYEQFF.

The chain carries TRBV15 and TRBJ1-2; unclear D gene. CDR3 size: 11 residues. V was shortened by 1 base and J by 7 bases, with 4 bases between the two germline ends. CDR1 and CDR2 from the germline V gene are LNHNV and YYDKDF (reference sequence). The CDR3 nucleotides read TGTGCCACCAGCAGAGCCGGTGGCTACACCTTC. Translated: CATSRAGGYTF.

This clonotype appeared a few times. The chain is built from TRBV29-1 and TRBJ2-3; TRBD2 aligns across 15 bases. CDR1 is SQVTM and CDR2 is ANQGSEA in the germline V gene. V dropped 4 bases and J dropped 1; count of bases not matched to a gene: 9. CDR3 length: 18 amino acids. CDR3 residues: CSVVGLAGGWPGTDTQYF. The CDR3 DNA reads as TGCAGCGTTGTGGGACTAGCGGGGGGCTGGCCCGGCACAGATACGCAGTATTTT.

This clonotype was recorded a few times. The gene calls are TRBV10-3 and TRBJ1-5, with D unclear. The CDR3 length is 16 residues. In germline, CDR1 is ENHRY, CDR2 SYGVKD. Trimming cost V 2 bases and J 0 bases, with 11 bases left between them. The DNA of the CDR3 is TGTGCCATCAGTGAGGGTTATCTGGATAGCAATCAGCCCCAGCATTTT. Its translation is CAISEGYLDSNQPQHF.

The CDR3 DNA reads as TGCGCCAGCAGCCAAGTGGGACAGGCTAATGAAAAACTGTTTTTT. This encodes CASSQVGQANEKLFF. This rearrangement joins TRBV4-1 to TRBJ1-4; 8 bases agree with TRBD1. The V segment lost 1 base and the J segment 3 bases; nucleotides outside the gene matches: 1. From germline, CDR1 is MGHRA and CDR2 YSYEKL. This CDR3 region has 15 residues.

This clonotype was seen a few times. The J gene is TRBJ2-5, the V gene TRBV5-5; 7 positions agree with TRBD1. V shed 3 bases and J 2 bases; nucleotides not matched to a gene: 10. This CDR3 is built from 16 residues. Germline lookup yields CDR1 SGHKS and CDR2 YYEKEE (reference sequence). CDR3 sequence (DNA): TGTGCCAGCAGCTCCGGGACAGCTCACCCTCAAGAGACCCAGTACTTC. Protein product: CASSSGTAHPQETQYF.

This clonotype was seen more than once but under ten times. The CDR3 here is CASSVRAYEQYF. The DNA of the CDR3 is TGTGCCAGCAGTGTTAGGGCCTACGAGCAGTACTTC. This chain links TRBV25-1 with TRBJ2-7; D gene uncertain. Germline CDR1 is MGHDK and CDR2 is SYGVNS. With 4 bases removed from V and 2 bases from J, the gap between germline ends came to 6 bases. The CDR3 length is 12 residues.

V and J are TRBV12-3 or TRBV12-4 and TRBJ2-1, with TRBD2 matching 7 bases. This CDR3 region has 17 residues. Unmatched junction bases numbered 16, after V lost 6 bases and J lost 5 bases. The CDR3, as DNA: TGTGCCAGCAGGTTCATTTTTGACGGGGAGGGTGACAATGAGCAGTTCTTC. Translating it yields CASRFIFDGEGDNEQFF.

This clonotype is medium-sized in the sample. The CDR3 is CASSPRQGGSTDTQYF. DNA for the CDR3: TGTGCCAGCAGCCCACGACAGGGAGGGAGCACAGATACGCAGTATTTT. The chain couples TRBV11-2 to TRBJ2-3; D is perhaps TRBD1 or TRBD2 (7 bases each). Trimming pared 5 bases from V and 0 bases from J, leaving 15 bases between. Germline-derived CDR1 and CDR2 are SGHAT and FQNNGV. This CDR3 is 16 amino acids long. The whole variable domain, filled in from reference TRBV11-2 and TRBJ2-3, reads EAGVAQSPRYKIIEKRQSVAFWCNPISGHATLYWYQQILGQGPKLLIQFQNNGVVDDSQLPKDRFSAERLKGVDSTLKIQPAKLEDSAVYLCASSPRQGGSTDTQYFGPGTRLTVL.

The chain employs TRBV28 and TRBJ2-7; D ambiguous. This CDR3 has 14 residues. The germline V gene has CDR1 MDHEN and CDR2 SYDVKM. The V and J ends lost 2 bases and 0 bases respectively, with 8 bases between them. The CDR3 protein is CASSLIGPSYEQYF. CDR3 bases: TGTGCCAGCAGTTTAATCGGTCCCTCCTACGAGCAGTACTTC.

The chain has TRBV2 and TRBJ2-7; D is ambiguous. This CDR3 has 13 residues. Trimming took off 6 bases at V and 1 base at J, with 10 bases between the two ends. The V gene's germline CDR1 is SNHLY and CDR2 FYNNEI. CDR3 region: CASRPEVSYEQYF. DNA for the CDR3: TGTGCCAGCAGACCAGAGGTGTCCTACGAGCAGTACTTC.

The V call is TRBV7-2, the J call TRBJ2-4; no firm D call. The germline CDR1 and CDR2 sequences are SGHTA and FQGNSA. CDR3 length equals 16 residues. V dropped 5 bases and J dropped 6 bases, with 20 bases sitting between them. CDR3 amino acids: CASSPLSLLDANIQYF. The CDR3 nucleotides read TGTGCCAGCAGCCCGCTAAGCCTGCTAGATGCAAACATTCAGTACTTC.

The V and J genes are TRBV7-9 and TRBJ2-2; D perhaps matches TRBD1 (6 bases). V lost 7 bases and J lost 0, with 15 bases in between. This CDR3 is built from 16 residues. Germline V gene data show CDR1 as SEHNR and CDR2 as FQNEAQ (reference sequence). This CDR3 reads CASTVWGLPNTGELFF. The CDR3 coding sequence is TGTGCCAGCACCGTGTGGGGGCTACCGAACACCGGGGAGCTGTTTTTT.

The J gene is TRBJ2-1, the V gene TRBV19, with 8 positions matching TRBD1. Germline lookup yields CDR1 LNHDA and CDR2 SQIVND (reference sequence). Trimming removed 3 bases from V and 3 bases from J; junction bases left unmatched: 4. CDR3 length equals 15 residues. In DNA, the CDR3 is TGTGCCAGTAGTATGACAGGGGTTTTCTACAATGAGCAGTTCTTC. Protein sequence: CASSMTGVFYNEQFF.

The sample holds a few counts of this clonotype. The CDR3 region has the DNA TGTGCCATCAGCTTCGGGAGGGCCGGAGATACGCAGTATTTT. Amino acids: CAISFGRAGDTQYF. The rearrangement joins TRBV10-3 to TRBJ2-3; 8 nucleotides align to TRBD2. Per the germline V gene, CDR1 is ENHRY and CDR2 is SYGVKD. Losses at the gene ends were 6 bases for V and 5 bases for J; bases not matched to a gene: 7. CDR3 length equals 14 residues.

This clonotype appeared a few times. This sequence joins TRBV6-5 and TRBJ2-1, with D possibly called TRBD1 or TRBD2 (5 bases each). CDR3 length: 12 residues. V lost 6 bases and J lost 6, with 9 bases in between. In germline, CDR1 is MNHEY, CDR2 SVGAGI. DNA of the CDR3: TGTGCCAGCAGAGCGAGGGGCAATGAGCAGTTCTTC. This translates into CASRARGNEQFF.

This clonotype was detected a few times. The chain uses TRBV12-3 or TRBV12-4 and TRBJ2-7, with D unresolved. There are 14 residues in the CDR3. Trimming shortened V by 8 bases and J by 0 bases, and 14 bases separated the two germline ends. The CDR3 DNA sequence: TGTGCCAGCCGCGGTTGGGAATCCTCCTACGAGCAGTACTTC. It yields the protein CASRGWESSYEQYF.

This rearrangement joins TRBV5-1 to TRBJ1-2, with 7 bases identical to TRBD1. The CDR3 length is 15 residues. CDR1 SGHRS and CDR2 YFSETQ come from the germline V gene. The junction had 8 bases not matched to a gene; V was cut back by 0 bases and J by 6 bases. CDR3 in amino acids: CASSLVGRGYDGYTF. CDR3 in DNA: TGCGCCAGCAGCTTGGTGGGCAGGGGGTACGATGGCTACACCTTC.

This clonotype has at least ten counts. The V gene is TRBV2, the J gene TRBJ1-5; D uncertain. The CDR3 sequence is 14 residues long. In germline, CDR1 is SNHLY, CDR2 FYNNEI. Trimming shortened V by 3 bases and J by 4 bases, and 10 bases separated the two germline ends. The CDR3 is CASSDWAENQPQHF. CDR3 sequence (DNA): TGTGCCAGCAGTGACTGGGCCGAAAATCAGCCCCAGCATTTT. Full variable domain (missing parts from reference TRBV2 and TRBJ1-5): EPEVTQTPSHQVTQMGQEVILRCVPISNHLYFYWYRQILGQKVEFLVSFYNNEISEKSEIFDDQFSVERPDGSNFTLKIRSTKLEDSAMYFCASSDWAENQPQHFGDGTRLSIL.

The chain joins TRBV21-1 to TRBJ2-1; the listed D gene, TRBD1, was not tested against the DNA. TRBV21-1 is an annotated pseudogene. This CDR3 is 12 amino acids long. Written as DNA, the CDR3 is TGTGCCAGCAGCAAAGACAGGAATGAGCAGTTCTTC. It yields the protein CASSKDRNEQFF.

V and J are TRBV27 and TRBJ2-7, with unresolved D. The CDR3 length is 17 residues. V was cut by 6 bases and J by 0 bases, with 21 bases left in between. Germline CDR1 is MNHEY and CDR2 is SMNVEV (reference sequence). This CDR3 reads CASSYTYAEDVSYEQYF. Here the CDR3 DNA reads TGTGCCAGCAGCTATACTTACGCCGAGGACGTCTCCTACGAGCAGTACTTC.

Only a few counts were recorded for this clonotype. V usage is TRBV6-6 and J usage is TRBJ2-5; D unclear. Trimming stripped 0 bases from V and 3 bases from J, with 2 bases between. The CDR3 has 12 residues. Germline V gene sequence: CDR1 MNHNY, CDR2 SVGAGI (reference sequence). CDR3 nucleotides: TGTGCCAGCAGTTACTCAGAAGAGACCCAGTACTTC. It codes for CASSYSEETQYF.

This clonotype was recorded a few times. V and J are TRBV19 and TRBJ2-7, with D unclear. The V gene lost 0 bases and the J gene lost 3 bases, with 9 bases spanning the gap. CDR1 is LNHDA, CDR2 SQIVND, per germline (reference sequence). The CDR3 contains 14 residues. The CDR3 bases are TGTGCCAGTAGTATAGATCGATGGGGCTACGAGCAGTACTTC. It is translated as CASSIDRWGYEQYF.

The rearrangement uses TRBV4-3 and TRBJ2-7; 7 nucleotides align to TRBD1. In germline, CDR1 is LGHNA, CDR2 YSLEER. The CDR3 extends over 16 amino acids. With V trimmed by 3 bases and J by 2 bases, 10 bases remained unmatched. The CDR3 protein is CASSHPPGTVAYEQYF. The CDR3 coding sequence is TGCGCCAGCAGCCACCCACCCGGGACAGTCGCCTACGAGCAGTACTTC.

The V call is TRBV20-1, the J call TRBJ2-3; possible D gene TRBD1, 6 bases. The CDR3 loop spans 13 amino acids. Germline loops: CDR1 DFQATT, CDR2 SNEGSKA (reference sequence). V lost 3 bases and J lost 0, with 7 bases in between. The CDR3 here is CSARGASTDTQYF. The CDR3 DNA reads TGCAGTGCTAGGGGGGCCAGCACAGATACGCAGTATTTT.

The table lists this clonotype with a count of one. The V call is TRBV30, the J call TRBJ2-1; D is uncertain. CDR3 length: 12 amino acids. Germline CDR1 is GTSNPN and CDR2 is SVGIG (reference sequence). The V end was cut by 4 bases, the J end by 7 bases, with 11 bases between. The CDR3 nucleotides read TGTGCCTGGACAAGGTCGGAGAATGAGCAGTTCTTC. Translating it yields CAWTRSENEQFF.

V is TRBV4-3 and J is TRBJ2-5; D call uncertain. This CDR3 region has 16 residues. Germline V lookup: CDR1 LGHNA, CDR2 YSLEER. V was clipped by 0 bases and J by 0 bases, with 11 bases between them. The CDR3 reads CASSQDYGRYQETQYF. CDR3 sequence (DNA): TGCGCCAGCAGCCAAGATTACGGACGGTACCAAGAGACCCAGTACTTC.

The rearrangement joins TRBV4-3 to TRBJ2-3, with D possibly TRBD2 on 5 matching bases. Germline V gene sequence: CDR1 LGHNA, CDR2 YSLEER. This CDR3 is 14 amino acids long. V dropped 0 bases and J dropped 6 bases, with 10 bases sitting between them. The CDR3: CASSQEGPGDTQYF. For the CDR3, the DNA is TGCGCCAGCAGCCAAGAAGGGCCGGGGGATACGCAGTATTTT.

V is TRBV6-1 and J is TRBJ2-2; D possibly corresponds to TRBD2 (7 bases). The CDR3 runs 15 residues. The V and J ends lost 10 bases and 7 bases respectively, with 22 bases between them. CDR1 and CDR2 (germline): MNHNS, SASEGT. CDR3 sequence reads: CATLGGGGLGGELFF. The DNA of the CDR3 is TGTGCCACCTTAGGGGGGGGGGGCCTTGGCGGGGAGCTGTTTTTT.

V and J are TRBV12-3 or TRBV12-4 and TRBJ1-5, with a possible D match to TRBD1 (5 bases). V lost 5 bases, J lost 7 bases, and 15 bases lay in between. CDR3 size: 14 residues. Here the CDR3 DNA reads TGTGCCAGCAGTCCCTTTTCCCCAGGGCAGCCCCAGCATTTT. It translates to CASSPFSPGQPQHF.

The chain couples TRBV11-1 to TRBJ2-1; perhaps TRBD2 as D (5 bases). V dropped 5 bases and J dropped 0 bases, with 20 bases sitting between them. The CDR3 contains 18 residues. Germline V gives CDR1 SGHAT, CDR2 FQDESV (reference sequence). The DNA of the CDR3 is TGTGCCAGCAGCACTAGTAGCCCTTCCACCAGCTCCTACAATGAGCAGTTCTTC. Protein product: CASSTSSPSTSSYNEQFF.

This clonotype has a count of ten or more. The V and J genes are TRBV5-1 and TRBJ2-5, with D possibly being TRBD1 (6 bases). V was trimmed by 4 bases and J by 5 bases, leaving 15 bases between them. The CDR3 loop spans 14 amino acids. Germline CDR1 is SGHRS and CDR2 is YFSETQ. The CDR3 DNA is TGCGCCAGCAGCCTCGATGGGGGCTCTGAGACCCAGTACTTC. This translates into CASSLDGGSETQYF.